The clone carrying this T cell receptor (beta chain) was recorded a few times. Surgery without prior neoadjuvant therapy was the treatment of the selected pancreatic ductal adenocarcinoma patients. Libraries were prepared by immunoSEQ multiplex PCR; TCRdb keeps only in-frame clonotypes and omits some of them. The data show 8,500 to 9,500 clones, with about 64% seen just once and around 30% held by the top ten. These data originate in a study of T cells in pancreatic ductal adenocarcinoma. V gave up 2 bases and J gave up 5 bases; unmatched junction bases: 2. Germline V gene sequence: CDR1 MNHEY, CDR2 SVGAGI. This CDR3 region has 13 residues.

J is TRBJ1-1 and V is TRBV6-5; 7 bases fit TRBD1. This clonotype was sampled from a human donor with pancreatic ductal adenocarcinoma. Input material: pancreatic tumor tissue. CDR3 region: CASSYQDRTEAFF. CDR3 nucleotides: TGTGCCAGCAGTTACCAGGACAGGACTGAAGCTTTCTTT.